The rows below give T cell receptor beta chains drawn from one sample of a study of cytotoxic CD8 clonotypes in ibrutinib-treated CLL. Data came from immunoSEQ multiplex PCR; TCRdb stores just in-frame clones and leaves some out. This sample has roughly 330,000 clones, with under 70% found just once. This sample comprised PBMCs, obtained after 36 months of ibrutinib treatment. These receptors were taken from a human donor with chronic lymphocytic leukemia. CDR3s include the opening cysteine and the closing phenylalanine or tryptophan. The D gene is left open where the match is weak. The listing skips clone size in some rows; elsewhere it reads once, few, many or a size class.

TRBV19	14	TRBJ2-1	-	TRBD2	CASSITSGLPEQFF	TGTGCCAGTAGTATTACTAGCGGGCTCCCTGAGCAGTTCTTC
TRBV6-5	14	TRBJ1-5	few	TRBD1	CASSEHRGLEPQHF	TGTGCCAGCAGTGAACACAGGGGGCTAGAGCCCCAGCATTTT
TRBV29-1	13	TRBJ1-3	-	-	CSVVGSSGNTIYF	TGCAGCGTTGTCGGGAGCTCTGGAAACACCATATATTTT
TRBV4-3	16	TRBJ2-5	-	-	CASSQSQGGGEETQYF	TGCGCCAGCAGCCAATCACAGGGAGGCGGGGAAGAGACCCAGTACTTC
TRBV7-2	14	TRBJ2-7	-	TRBD2	CASSASGRPYEQYF	TGTGCCAGCAGCGCTAGCGGGAGGCCCTACGAGCAGTACTTC
TRBV6-5	16	TRBJ2-1	-	-	CASSYSNRGPYNEQFF	TGTGCCAGCAGTTACTCGAACCGGGGACCCTACAATGAGCAGTTCTTC
TRBV19	16	TRBJ2-1	-	TRBD2	CASSMLAGVYYNEQFF	TGTGCCAGTAGTATGCTAGCGGGAGTTTACTACAATGAGCAGTTCTTC
TRBV4-1	14	TRBJ2-5	-	-	CASSQDLRGETQYF	TGCGCCAGCAGCCAAGATTTGAGGGGAGAGACCCAGTACTTC
TRBV14	13	TRBJ2-7	-	-	CASRTTGAYEQYF	TGTGCCAGCAGGACGACAGGAGCCTACGAGCAGTACTTC
TRBV7-8	17	TRBJ2-1	-	TRBD2	CASSSSRVGEGFNEQFF	TGTGCCAGCAGCTCCTCCAGGGTGGGGGAGGGCTTCAATGAGCAGTTCTTC
TRBV1	11	TRBJ1-2	once	-	CTSSHLRGYTF	TGCACCAGCAGCCATTTGAGGGGCTACACCTTC
TRBV7-2	15	TRBJ2-2	-	-	CASSPKRGATGELFF	TGTGCCAGCAGCCCAAAACGGGGGGCCACCGGGGAGCTGTTTTTT
TRBV4-1	15	TRBJ2-5	-	-	CASSQDGPGQETQYF	TGCGCCAGCAGCCAAGATGGCCCCGGACAAGAGACCCAGTACTTC
TRBV7-9	18	TRBJ2-6	-	TRBD1	CASSRTGVDPSGANVLTF	TGTGCCAGCAGCAGAACAGGGGTCGACCCCTCTGGGGCCAACGTCCTGACTTTC
TRBV7-9	13	TRBJ1-2	few	TRBD1	CASSQTGTVGYTF	TGTGCCAGCAGTCAGACCGGGACAGTTGGCTACACCTTC
TRBV27	16	TRBJ2-1	-	-	CASLWGLLGPYNEQFF	TGTGCCAGCCTCTGGGGACTTCTTGGCCCATACAATGAGCAGTTCTTC
TRBV2	15	TRBJ2-5	few	-	CASGTALLYQETQYF	TGTGCCAGCGGGACCGCGCTTCTGTACCAAGAGACCCAGTACTTC
TRBV7-3	15	TRBJ2-3	-	TRBD2	CASSLASGSADTQYF	TGTGCCAGCAGCTTAGCTAGCGGGAGCGCAGATACGCAGTATTTT
TRBV2	14	TRBJ2-7	few	TRBD1	CASSEQGTSYEQYF	TGTGCCAGCAGCGAACAGGGGACCTCCTACGAGCAGTACTTC
TRBV4-1	14	TRBJ2-3	once	TRBD1	CASSQETGADTQYF	TGCGCCAGCAGCCAGGAGACAGGGGCAGATACGCAGTATTTT
TRBV29-1	13	TRBJ2-5	-	TRBD1	CSVTGGTKETQYF	TGCAGCGTTACAGGGGGAACTAAAGAGACCCAGTACTTC
TRBV2	13	TRBJ2-2	few	-	CASSYMPTGELFF	TGTGCCAGCAGTTATATGCCCACCGGGGAGCTGTTTTTT
TRBV19	18	TRBJ2-4	few	TRBD2	CASSQYGRGRGAKNIQYF	TGTGCCAGTAGTCAATATGGTCGCGGGAGGGGAGCCAAAAACATTCAGTACTTC
TRBV6-6	15	TRBJ2-2	-	-	CASSPRAGVTGELFF	TGTGCCAGCAGTCCTCGCGCAGGGGTCACCGGGGAGCTGTTTTTT
TRBV9	14	TRBJ2-7	-	-	CASSVEEGPYEQYF	TGTGCCAGCAGCGTAGAGGAGGGTCCCTACGAGCAGTACTTC
TRBV9	18	TRBJ2-2	once	-	CASSPQTPGPSYAGELFF	TGTGCCAGCAGCCCCCAAACGCCGGGCCCCTCTTACGCAGGGGAGCTGTTTTTT
TRBV6-5	13	TRBJ1-2	-	TRBD1	CASSLDRAQGYTF	TGTGCCAGCAGTTTGGACAGGGCACAGGGCTACACCTTC
TRBV21-1	16	TRBJ1-2	medium-sized	-	CASRTRQGVTFYGYTF	TGTGCCAGCAGGACCAGACAGGGGGTGACCTTCTATGGCTACACCTTC
TRBV29-1	14	TRBJ2-3	-	-	CSVEVPVSTDTQYF	TGCAGCGTTGAGGTTCCAGTTAGCACAGATACGCAGTATTTT
TRBV10-1	13	TRBJ2-1	few	-	CASSLGPNNEQFF	TGCGCCAGCAGTCTGGGACCGAATAATGAGCAGTTCTTC
TRBV9	15	TRBJ1-2	-	TRBD1	CASSVGVGGNYGYTF	TGTGCCAGCAGCGTAGGGGTAGGGGGCAACTATGGCTACACCTTC
TRBV6-7	16	TRBJ2-7	-	TRBD1	CASSCTTTGGPYEQYF	TGTGCCAGCAGTTGCACGACGACAGGGGGCCCCTACGAGCAGTACTTC
TRBV9	17	TRBJ2-2	-	TRBD1	CASSGVRTGKNTGELFF	TGTGCCAGCAGCGGGGTAAGGACAGGGAAGAACACCGGGGAGCTGTTTTTT
TRBV19	15	TRBJ2-7	-	TRBD1	CASSIGTGSPYEQYF	TGTGCCAGTAGTATCGGGACAGGGTCCCCCTACGAGCAGTACTTC
TRBV5-6	15	TRBJ1-5	-	-	CASSLRLGPPRSQHF	TGTGCCAGCAGCTTGCGATTAGGCCCCCCGAGGTCCCAGCATTTT
TRBV13	14	TRBJ2-5	-	TRBD1	CASSRGQSPETQYF	TGTGCCAGCAGCCGGGGACAGTCCCCAGAGACCCAGTACTTC
TRBV4-1	16	TRBJ1-3	-	TRBD1	CASSQVTGTGGNTIYF	TGCGCCAGCAGCCAAGTTACCGGGACAGGGGGAAACACCATATATTTT
TRBV6-1	16	TRBJ2-4	-	-	CASSAREREAKNIQYF	TGTGCCAGCAGTGCGAGAGAGAGAGAAGCCAAAAACATTCAGTACTTC
TRBV4-1	18	TRBJ1-2	-	-	CASSQDPGEGTGPYGYTF	TGCGCCAGCAGCCAAGATCCGGGGGAGGGGACGGGCCCCTATGGCTACACCTTC
TRBV29-1	10	TRBJ2-3	many	-	CSVVADTQYF	TGCAGCGTTGTTGCAGATACGCAGTATTTT
TRBV27	13	TRBJ2-7	-	TRBD1	CASGTGPSYEQYF	TGTGCCAGCGGGACAGGCCCCTCCTACGAGCAGTACTTC
TRBV15	12	TRBJ2-1	-	-	CATSRDGGEQFF	TGTGCCACCAGCAGAGATGGGGGTGAGCAGTTCTTC
TRBV18	15	TRBJ1-2	few	-	CASSPRQGINYGYTF	TGTGCCAGCTCACCACGGCAGGGGATTAACTATGGCTACACCTTC
TRBV25-1	13	TRBJ2-1	-	-	CASSETRYNEQFF	TGTGCCAGCAGTGAGACAAGGTACAATGAGCAGTTCTTC
TRBV12-1	18	TRBJ1-2	-	-	CASSGGTGEFRECYGYTF	TGTGCCAGCAGCGGGGGGACAGGGGAGTTTAGGGAATGCTATGGCTACACCTTC
TRBV28	15	TRBJ2-1	few	-	CASSLAGLSYNEQFF	TGTGCCAGCAGTTTAGCGGGACTCTCCTACAATGAGCAGTTCTTC
TRBV9	15	TRBJ1-2	-	TRBD1	CASSAHRGNGYGYTF	TGTGCCAGCAGCGCCCACAGGGGCAATGGGTATGGCTACACCTTC
TRBV10-1	15	TRBJ2-3	-	-	CASSSRGPSTDTQYF	TGCGCCAGCAGTTCGCGGGGACCTAGCACAGATACGCAGTATTTT
TRBV5-6	17	TRBJ1-3	-	-	CASSLVISEPGGNTIYF	TGTGCCAGCAGCTTGGTAATTTCCGAACCAGGTGGAAACACCATATATTTT
TRBV7-2	13	TRBJ1-5	few	-	CASSLRRGEPQHF	TGTGCCAGCAGCTTAAGGCGCGGAGAGCCCCAGCATTTT
TRBV2	14	TRBJ2-2	few	-	CASSVAGNTGELFF	TGTGCCAGCAGTGTGGCAGGGAATACCGGGGAGCTGTTTTTT